This TCR beta chain comes out of a study of blood T cell repertoires in COVID-19. In the original workflow: The authors estimated nucleated cell counts from reference gene primer amplification. Only in-frame clones appear in the TCRdb table, and some are missing; sequencing was by immunoSEQ multiplex PCR. That table furnishes V, J and clone size, whereas the DNA furnished D and trimming. The table has about 240,000 clones, around 86% seen once. This CDR3 comprises 13 residues. V lost 5 bases and J 0 bases, leaving 5 bases between the germline ends. Germline V lookup: CDR1 KGHDR, CDR2 SFDVKD. Those enrolled, adults aged roughly 18 to 90 years, came from roughly 22 US areas. In assigning cohorts, the study relied on participant-reported clinical history.

The chain uses TRBV24-1 and TRBJ2-3; no clear D. The sequence was obtained from a woman aged 40 to 50 with acute COVID-19. The sample taken for sequencing was PBMCs or T cells enriched from blood (not recorded which). This chain's CDR3 is CATSVQSTDTQYF. CDR3 nucleotides: TGTGCCACCAGTGTGCAGAGCACAGATACGCAGTATTTT.